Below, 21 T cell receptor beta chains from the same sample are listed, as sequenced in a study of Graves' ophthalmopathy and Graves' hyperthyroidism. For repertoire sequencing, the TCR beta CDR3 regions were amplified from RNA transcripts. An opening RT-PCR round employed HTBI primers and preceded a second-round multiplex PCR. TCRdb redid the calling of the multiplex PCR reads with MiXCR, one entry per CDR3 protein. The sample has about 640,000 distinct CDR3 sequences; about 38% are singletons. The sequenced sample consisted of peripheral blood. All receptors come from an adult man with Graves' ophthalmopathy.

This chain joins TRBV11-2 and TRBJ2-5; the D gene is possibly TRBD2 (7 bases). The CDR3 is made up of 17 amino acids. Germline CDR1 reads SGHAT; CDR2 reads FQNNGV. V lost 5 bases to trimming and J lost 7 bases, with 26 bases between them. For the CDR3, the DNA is TGTGCCAGCAGCCAAGACAGGCTAGCGGATCATTCGGGGACCCAGTACTTC. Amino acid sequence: CASSQDRLADHSGTQYF.

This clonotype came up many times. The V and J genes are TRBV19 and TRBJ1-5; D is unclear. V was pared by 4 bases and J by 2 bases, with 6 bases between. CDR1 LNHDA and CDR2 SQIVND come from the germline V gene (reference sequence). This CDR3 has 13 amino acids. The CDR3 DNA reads TGTGCCAGTAGTACGCAGGGCAATCAGCCCCAGCATTTT. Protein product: CASSTQGNQPQHF.

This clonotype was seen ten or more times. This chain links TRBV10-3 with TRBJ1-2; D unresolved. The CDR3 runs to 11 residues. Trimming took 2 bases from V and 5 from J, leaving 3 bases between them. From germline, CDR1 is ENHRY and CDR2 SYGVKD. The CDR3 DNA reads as TGTGCCATCAGTGAGCCTTATGGCTACACCTTC. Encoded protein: CAISEPYGYTF.

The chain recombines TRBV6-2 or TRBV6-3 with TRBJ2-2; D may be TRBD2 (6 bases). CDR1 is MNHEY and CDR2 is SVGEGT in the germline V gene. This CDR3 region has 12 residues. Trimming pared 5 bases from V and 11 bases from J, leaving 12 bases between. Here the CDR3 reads CASSRMGGELFF. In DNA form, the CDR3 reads TGTGCCAGCAGTCGAATGGGGGGAGAGCTGTTTTTT.

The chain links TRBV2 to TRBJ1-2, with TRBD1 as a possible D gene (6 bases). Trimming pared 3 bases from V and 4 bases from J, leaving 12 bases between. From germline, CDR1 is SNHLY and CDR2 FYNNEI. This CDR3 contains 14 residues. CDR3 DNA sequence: TGTGCCAGCAGTGATGGGGGCCCCGGCTATGGCTACACCTTC. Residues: CASSDGGPGYGYTF.

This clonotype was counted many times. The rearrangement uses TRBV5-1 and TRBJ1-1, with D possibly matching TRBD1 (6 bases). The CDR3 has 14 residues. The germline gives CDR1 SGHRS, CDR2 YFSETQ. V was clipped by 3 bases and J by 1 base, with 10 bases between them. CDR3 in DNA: TGCGCCAGCAGCTGGGGGGACAAGAACACTGAAGCTTTCTTT. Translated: CASSWGDKNTEAFF.

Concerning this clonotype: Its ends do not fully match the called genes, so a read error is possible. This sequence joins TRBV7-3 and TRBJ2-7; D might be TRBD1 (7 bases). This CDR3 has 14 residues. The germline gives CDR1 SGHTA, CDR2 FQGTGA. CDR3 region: CASSLGGQYYKQYF. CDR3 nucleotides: TGTGCCAGCAGCTTGGGGGGACAGTACTACAAGCAGTACTTC.

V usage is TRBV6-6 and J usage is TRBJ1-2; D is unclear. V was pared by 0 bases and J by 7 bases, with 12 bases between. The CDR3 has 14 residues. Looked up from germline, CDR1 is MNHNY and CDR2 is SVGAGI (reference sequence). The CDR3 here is CASSYSDSEGGYTF. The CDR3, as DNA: TGTGCCAGCAGTTACTCGGACTCAGAGGGTGGCTACACCTTC.

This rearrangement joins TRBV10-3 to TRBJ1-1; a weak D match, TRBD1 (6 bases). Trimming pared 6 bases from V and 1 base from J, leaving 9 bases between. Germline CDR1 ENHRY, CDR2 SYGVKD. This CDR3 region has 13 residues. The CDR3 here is CAIRTGSNTEAFF. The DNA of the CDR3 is TGTGCCATCAGGACAGGTTCGAACACTGAAGCTTTCTTT.

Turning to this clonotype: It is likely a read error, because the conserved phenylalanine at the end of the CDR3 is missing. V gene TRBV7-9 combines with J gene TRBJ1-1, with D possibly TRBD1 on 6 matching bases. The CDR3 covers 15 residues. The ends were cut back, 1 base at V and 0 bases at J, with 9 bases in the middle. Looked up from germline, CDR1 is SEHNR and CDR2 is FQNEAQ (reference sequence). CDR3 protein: CASSLDTGLNTEAFL. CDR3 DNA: TGTGCCAGCAGCTTAGATACAGGGTTGAACACTGAAGCTTTCCTT.

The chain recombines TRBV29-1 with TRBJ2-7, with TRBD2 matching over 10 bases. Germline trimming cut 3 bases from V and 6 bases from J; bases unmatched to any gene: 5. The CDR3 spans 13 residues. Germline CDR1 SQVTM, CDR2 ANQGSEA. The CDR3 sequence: CSVELAGAGEQYF. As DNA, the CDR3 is TGCAGCGTTGAGCTAGCGGGGGCTGGCGAGCAGTACTTC.

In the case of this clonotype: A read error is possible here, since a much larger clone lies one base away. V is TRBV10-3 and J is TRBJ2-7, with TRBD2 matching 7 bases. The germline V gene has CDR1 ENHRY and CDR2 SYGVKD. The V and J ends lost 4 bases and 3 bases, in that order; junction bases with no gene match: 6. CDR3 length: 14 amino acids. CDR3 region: CAISGEGVSYEQYF. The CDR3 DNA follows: TGTGCCATCAGTGGGGAGGGTGTAAGCTACGAGCAGTACTTC.

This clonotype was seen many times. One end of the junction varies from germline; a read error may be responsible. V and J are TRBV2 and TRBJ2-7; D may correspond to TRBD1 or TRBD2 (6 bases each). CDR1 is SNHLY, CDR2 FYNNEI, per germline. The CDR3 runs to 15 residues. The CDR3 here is CASSLNGGLSHEQYF. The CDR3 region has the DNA TGTGCCAGCAGCCTTAACGGGGGCCTCTCCCACGAGCAGTACTTC.

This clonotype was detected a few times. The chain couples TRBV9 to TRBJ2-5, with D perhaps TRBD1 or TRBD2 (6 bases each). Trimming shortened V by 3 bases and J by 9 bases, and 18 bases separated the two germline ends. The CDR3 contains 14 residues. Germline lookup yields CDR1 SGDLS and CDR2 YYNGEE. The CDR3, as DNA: TGTGCCAGCAGCGCCCTGCAGGGGCCGGGGGCCCAGTACTTC. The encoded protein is CASSALQGPGAQYF.

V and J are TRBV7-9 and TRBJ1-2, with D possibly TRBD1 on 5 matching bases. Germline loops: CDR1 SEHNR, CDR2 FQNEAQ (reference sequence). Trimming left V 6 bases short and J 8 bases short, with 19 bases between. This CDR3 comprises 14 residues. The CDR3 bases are TGTGCCAGCAGTAATCAGGCGGGGGTAGGCGGCTACACCTTC. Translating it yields CASSNQAGVGGYTF.

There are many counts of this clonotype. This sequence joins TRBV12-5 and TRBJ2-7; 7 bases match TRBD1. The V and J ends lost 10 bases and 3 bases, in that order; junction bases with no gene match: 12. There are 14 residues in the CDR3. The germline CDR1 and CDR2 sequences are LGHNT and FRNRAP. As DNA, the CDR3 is TGTGCTACCTCCCCCTGGGACAGCGTCTACGAGCAGTACTTC. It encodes CATSPWDSVYEQYF.

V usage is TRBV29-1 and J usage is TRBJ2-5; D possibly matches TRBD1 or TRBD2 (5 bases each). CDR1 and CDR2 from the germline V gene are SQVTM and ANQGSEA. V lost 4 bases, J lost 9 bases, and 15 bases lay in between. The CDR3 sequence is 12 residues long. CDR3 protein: CSVGWGRGAQYF. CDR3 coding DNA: TGCAGCGTTGGATGGGGGAGAGGAGCCCAGTACTTC.

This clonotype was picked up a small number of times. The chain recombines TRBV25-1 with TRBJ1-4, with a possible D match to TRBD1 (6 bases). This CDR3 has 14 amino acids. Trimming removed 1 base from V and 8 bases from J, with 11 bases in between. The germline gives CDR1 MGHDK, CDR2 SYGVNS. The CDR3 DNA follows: TGTGCCAGCAGTGAATGGGGACATCCGGAAAAACTGTTTTTT. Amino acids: CASSEWGHPEKLFF.

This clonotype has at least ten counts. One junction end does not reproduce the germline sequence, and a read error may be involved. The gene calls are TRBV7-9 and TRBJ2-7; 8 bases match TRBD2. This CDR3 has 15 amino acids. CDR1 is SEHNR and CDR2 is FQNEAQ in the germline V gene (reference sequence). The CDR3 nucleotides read TGTGCCAGCACCTTAGCGGGGTCAATCTACTACGAGCAGTACTTC. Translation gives CASTLAGSIYYEQYF.

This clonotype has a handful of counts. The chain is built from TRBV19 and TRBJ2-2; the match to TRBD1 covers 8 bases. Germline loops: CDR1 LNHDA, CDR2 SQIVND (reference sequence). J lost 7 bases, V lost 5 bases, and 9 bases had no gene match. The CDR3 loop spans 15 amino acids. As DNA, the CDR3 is TGTGCCAGTAGTTACCAGGGGGCGCGGGGCGGGGAGCTGTTTTTT. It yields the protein CASSYQGARGGELFF.

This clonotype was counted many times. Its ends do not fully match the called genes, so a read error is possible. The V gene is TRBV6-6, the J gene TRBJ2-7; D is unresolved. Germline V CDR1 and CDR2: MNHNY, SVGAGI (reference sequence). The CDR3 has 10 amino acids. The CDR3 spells CASSGITWDF. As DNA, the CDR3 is TGTGCCAGCAGTGGCATTACTTGGGACTTC.